Below, 9 T cell receptor beta chains from the same sample are listed, as sequenced in a study of T cells expressing NK-cell markers. TCRdb reprocessed the 5' RACE reads and keeps a single row for each CDR3 protein, giving no DNA. The sample includes about 260,000 distinct CDR3 sequences. The sequenced sample was blood T cells: a sorted CD56 or NKG2C T cell subset, CD4+ or CD8+ T cells, or bulk PBMC T cells (not recorded which). The receptor set was obtained from a man aged 18-30 years in good health.

The chain employs TRBV12-3 or TRBV12-4 and TRBJ1-2; TCRdb selects TRBD1, and the lack of DNA leaves this call unchecked. The CDR3 loop spans 15 amino acids. The CDR3 sequence: CASGSPNTGSYGYTF.

The rearrangement uses TRBV7-2 and TRBJ2-1; TCRdb names TRBD2, which stays unverified in the absence of DNA. The CDR3 extends over 16 amino acids. The V gene's germline CDR1 is SGHTA and CDR2 FQGNSA. Here the CDR3 reads CASSPGSGGSGNEQFF.

The V gene is TRBV11-3, the J gene TRBJ2-5; the TCRdb call, TRBD2, lacks DNA for checking. CDR1 SGHNT and CDR2 YENEEA come from the germline V gene. This CDR3 comprises 16 residues. The CDR3 sequence: CASSLRLAGGGETQYF.

This chain's CDR3 is CSARDKGRMQLSYNEQFF. The chain couples TRBV20-1 to TRBJ2-1; absent DNA, TCRdb's TRBD2 call cannot be checked. The V gene's germline CDR1 is DFQATT and CDR2 SNEGSKA (reference sequence). This CDR3 has 18 amino acids.

The chain uses TRBV12-5 and TRBJ1-5. Per the germline V gene, CDR1 is LGHNT and CDR2 is FRNRAP. This CDR3 has 12 residues. The CDR3 sequence: CASGLGQQPQHF.

V usage is TRBV5-4 and J usage is TRBJ2-6. The CDR3 has 14 amino acids. The V gene's germline CDR1 is SGHNT and CDR2 YYREEE (reference sequence). The CDR3 sequence is CASRDPSGANVLTF. Complete variable domain (other parts from reference TRBV5-4 and TRBJ2-6): ETGVTQSPTHLIKTRGQQVTLRCSSQSGHNTVSWYQQALGQGPQFIFQYYREEENGRGNFPPRFSGLQFPNYSSELNVNALELDDSALYLCASRDPSGANVLTFGAGSRLTVL.

The chain's CDR3 is CASSVGRGNEKLFF. The chain links TRBV2 to TRBJ1-4; TCRdb's D call, TRBD1, is unchecked because there is no DNA. The CDR3 has 14 amino acids. Germline V gene lookup returns CDR1 SNHLY and CDR2 FYNNEI.

This rearrangement joins TRBV25-1 to TRBJ2-7; no DNA is available, so the TRBD2 call from TCRdb remains unchecked. The CDR3 runs to 13 residues. From germline, CDR1 is MGHDK and CDR2 SYGVNS. The CDR3 sequence is CASSGETTYEQYF.

V and J are TRBV10-2 and TRBJ2-3. CDR1 is WSHSY and CDR2 is SAAADI in the germline V gene. The CDR3 runs 14 residues. The CDR3 sequence: CASSGIGSTDTQYF.